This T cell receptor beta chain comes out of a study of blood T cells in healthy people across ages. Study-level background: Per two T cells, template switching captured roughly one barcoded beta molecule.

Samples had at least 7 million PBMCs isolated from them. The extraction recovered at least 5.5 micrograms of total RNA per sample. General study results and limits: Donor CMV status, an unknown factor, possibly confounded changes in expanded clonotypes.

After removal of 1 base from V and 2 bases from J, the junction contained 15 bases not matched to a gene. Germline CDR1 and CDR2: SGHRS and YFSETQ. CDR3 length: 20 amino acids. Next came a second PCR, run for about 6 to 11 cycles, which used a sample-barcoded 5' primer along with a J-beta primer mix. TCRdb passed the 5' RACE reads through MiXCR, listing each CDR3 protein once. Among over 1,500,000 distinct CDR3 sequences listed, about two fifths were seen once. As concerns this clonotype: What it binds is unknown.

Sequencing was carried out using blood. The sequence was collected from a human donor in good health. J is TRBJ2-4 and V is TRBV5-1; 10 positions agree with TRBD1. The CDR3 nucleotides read TGCGCCAGCAGCTTGAGGGGGGACAGGGGCCCAAACTACCCCAAAAACATTCAGTACTTC. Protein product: CASSLRGDRGPNYPKNIQYF.